Described below is a single T cell receptor beta chain sequence and its context. The entry originates in a study of blood T cell repertoires in COVID-19. Across the study: Sample material is recorded as cDNA or gDNA derived from T cells, B-cell-depleted T cells, or PBMCs.

Per the authors' pipeline: Amplified reference gene primers provided the basis for estimating nucleated cell counts. The assay was immunoSEQ multiplex PCR, and TCRdb's table has in-frame clones only and misses some. Clonal size and the V and J genes are those of that table, whereas D and trimming came from the DNA. Of about 280,000 clones in the sample, over 75% were seen once. The material sequenced was PBMCs or T cells enriched from blood (not recorded which). The TCR originated in a young woman who had recovered from COVID-19.

CDR3 sequence (DNA): TGTGCCAGCAGACTAACAGGGGTTCAGCCCCAGCATTTT. It encodes CASRLTGVQPQHF. This chain connects TRBV12-3 or TRBV12-4 to TRBJ1-5, with 7 positions matching TRBD1. The CDR3 spans 13 residues. V gave up 6 bases and J gave up 6 bases; unmatched junction bases: 5.